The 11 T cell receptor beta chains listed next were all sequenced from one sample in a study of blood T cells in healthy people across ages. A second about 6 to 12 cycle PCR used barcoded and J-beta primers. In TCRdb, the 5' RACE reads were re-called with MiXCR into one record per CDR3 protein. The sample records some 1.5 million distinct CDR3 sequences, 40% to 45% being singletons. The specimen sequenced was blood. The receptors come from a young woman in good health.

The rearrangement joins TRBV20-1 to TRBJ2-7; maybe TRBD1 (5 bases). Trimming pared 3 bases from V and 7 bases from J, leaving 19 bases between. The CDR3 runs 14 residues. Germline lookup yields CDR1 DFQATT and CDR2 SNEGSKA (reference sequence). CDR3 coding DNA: TGCAGTGCTAGTGCGGCAGGGATAGTGTGGGAGCAGTACTTC. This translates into CSASAAGIVWEQYF.

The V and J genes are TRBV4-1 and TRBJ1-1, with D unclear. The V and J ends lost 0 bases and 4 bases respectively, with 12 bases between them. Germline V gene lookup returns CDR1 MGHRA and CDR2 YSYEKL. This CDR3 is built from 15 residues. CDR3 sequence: CASSQERAVGTEAFF. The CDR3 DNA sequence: TGCGCCAGCAGCCAAGAAAGGGCGGTTGGCACTGAAGCTTTCTTT.

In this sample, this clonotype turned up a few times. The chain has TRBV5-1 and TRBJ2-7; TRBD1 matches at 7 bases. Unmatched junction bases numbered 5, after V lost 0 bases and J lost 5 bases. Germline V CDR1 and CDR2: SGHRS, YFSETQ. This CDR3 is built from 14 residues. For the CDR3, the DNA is TGCGCCAGCAGCTTGGGACAGGGTCTTGACGAGCAGTACTTC. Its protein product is CASSLGQGLDEQYF.

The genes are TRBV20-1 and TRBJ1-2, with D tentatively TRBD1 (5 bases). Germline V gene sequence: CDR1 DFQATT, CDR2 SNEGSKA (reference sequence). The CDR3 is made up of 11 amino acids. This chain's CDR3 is CSRETALGYTF. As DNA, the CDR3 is TGCAGCAGGGAGACTGCCCTTGGCTACACCTTC.

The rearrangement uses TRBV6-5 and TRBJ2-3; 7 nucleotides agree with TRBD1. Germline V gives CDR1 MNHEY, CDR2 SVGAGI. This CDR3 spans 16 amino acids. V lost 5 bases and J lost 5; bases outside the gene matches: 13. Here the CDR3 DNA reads TGTGCCAGCAGTCCGTCCGGGACAGTAACAATAGATACGCAGTATTTT. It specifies CASSPSGTVTIDTQYF.

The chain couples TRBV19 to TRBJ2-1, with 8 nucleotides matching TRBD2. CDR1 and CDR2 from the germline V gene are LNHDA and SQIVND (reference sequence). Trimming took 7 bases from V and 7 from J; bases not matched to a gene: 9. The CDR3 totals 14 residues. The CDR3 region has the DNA TGTGCCAGTATTCCTGCGGGAGGAGGGAATGAGCAGTTCTTC. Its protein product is CASIPAGGGNEQFF.

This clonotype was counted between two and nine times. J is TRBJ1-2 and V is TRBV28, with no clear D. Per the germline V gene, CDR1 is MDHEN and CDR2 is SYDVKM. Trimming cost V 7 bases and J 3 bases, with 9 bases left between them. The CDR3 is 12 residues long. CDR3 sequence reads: CASTPAYYGYTF. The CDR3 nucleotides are TGTGCCAGCACGCCAGCCTACTATGGCTACACCTTC.

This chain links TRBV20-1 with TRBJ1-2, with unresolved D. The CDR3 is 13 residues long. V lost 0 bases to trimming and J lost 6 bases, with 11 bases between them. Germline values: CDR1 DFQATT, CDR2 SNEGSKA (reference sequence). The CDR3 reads CSARDGVSDGYTF. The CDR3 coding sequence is TGCAGTGCTAGAGATGGGGTGTCGGATGGCTACACCTTC.

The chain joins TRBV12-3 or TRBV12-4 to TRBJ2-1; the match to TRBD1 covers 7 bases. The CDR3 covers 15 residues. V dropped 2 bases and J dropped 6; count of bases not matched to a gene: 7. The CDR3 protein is CASSLTGTATNEQFF. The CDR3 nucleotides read TGTGCCAGCAGTTTAACCGGGACAGCTACCAATGAGCAGTTCTTC.

The CDR3 DNA is TGTGCCAGCAGCCTCGTAGTGGGCGGGGCGGATGAGCAGTTCTTC. Its protein is CASSLVVGGADEQFF. V is TRBV27 and J is TRBJ2-1; tentative D call: TRBD2 (6 bases). V was shortened by 6 bases and J by 8 bases, with 20 bases between the two germline ends. Germline V gives CDR1 MNHEY, CDR2 SMNVEV (reference sequence). CDR3 length equals 15 residues.

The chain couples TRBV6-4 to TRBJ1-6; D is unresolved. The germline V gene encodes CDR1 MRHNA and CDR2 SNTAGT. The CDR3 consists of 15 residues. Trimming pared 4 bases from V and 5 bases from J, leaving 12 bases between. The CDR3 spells CASSASSGNNSPLHF. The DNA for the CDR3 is TGTGCCAGCAGTGCCTCGTCCGGGAATAATTCACCCCTCCACTTT.